Detailed here is one T cell receptor beta chain. Its antigen is not known. The V end lost 1 base, the J end lost 2 bases, and 10 bases lay between the germline ends. The length of the CDR3 is 15 residues. CDR1 SGHAT and CDR2 FQNNGV come from the germline V gene. The PCR contained 60 Vbeta and 13 Jbeta primers. Measured with immunoSEQ multiplex PCR; TCRdb has only the in-frame clones, and not every one. The sample lists about 180,000 clones; under 80% were seen once. The data were obtained in a study of cytomegalovirus exposure and HLA in healthy donors. Study-level findings and limits: A classifier reportedly called cytomegalovirus status with high sensitivity and specificity. Most TCR sequences were uncommon, yet certain public TCRs appeared in many donors. Across donors, sequencing depth was assumed by presence/absence analyses to be roughly uniform.

The sequencing input was PBMCs. The chain employs TRBV11-2 and TRBJ2-3; D may be TRBD2 (5 bases). The receptor comes from a woman in her twenties or thirties in good health and CMV-seropositive. The chain's CDR3 is CASSLVRGYTDTQYF. The CDR3, as DNA: TGTGCCAGCAGCTTAGTCCGGGGTTACACAGATACGCAGTATTTT.